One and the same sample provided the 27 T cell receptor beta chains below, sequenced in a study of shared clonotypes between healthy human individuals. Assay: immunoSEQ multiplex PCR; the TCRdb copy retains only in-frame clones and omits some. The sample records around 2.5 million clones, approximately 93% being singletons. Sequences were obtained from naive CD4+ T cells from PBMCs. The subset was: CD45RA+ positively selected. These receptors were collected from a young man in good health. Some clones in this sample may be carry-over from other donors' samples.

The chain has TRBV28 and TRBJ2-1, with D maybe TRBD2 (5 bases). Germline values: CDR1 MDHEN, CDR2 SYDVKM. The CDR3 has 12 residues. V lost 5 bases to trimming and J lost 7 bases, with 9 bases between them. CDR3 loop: CASSPKRNEQFF. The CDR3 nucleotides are TGTGCCAGCAGTCCAAAGCGGAATGAGCAGTTCTTC.

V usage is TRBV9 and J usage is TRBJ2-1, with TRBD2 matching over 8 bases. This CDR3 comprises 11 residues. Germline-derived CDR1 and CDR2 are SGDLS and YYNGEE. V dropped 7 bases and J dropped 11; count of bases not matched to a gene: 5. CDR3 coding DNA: TGTGCCAGCGGCGGGGGGACCAAGCAGTTCTTC. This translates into CASGGGTKQFF.

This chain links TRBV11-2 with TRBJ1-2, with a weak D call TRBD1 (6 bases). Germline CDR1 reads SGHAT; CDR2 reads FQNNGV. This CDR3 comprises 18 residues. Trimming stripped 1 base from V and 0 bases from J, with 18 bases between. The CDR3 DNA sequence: TGTGCCAGCAGCTTAGGCTCGGGTAGGGGGGCTGCTAACTATGGCTACACCTTC. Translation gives CASSLGSGRGAANYGYTF.

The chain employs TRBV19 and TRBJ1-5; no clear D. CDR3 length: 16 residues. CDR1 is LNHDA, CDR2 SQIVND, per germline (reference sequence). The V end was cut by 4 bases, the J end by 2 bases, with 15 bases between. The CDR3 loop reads CASSRTAPGGNQPQHF. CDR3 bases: TGTGCCAGTAGTAGAACGGCCCCTGGGGGCAATCAGCCCCAGCATTTT.

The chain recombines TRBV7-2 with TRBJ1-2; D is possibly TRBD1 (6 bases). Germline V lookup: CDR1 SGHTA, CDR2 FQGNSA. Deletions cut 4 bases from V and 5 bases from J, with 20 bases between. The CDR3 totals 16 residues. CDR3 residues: CASSSQGGGRIYGYTF. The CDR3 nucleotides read TGTGCCAGCAGCTCCCAGGGAGGGGGGCGGATTTATGGCTACACCTTC.

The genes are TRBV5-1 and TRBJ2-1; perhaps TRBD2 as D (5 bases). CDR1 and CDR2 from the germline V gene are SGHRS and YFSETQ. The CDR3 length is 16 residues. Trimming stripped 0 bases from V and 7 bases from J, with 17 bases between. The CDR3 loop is CASSLDLRVRGNEQFF. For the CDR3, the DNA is TGCGCCAGCAGCTTGGATCTTAGAGTCAGAGGGAATGAGCAGTTCTTC. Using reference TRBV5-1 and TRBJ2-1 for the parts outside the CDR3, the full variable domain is KAGVTQTPRYLIKTRGQQVTLSCSPISGHRSVSWYQQTPGQGLQFLFEYFSETQRNKGNFPGRFSGRQFSNSRSEMNVSTLELGDSALYLCASSLDLRVRGNEQFFGPGTRLTVL.

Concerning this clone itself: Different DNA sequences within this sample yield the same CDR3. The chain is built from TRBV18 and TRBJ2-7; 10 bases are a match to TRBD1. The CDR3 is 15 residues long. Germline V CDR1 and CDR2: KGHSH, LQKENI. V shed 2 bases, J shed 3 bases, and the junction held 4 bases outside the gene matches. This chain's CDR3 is CASSPSGQGYYEQYF. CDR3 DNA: TGTGCCAGCTCACCATCGGGACAGGGGTACTACGAGCAGTACTTC.

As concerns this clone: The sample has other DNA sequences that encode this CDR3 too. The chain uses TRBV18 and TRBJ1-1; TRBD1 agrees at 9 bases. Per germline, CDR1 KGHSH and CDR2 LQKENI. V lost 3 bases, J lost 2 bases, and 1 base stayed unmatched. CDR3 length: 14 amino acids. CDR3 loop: CASSPTGGNTEAFF. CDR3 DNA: TGTGCCAGCTCACCTACAGGGGGCAACACTGAAGCTTTCTTT.

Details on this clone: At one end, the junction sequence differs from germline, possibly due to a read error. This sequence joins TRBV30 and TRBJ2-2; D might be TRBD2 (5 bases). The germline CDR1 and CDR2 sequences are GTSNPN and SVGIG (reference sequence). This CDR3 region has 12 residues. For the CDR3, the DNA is TGTGCTCGATCCGGGAACGCCGGGGAGCTGTTTTTT. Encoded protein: CARSGNAGELFF.

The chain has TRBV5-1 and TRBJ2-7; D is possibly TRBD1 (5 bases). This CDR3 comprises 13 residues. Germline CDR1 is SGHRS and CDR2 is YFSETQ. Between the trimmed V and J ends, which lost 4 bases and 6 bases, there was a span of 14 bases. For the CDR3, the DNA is TGCGCCAGCAGCGACTCAGGGTACTCCGAGCAGTACTTC. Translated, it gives CASSDSGYSEQYF.

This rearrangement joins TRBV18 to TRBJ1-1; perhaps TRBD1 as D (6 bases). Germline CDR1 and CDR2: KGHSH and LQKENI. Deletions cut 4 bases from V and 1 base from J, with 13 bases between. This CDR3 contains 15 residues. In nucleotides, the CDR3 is TGTGCCAGCTCACTATGGGACATCGGGAACACTGAAGCTTTCTTT. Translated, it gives CASSLWDIGNTEAFF.

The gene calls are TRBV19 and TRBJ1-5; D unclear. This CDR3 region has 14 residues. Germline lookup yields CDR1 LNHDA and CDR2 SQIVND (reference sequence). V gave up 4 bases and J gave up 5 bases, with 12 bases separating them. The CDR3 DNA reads TGTGCCAGTAGTAGCCGGGTACCAGATCAGCCCCAGCATTTT. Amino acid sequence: CASSSRVPDQPQHF.

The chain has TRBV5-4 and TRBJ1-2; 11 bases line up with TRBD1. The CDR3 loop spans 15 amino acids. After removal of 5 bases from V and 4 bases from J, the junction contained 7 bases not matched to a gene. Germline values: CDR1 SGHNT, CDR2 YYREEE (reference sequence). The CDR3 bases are TGTGCCAGCAGATACGGGACAGGGGGTGCCTATGGCTACACCTTC. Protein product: CASRYGTGGAYGYTF.

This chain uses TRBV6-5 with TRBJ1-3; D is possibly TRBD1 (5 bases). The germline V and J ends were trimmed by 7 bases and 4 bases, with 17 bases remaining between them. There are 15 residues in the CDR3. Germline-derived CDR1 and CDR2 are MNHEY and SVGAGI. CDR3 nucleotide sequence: TGTGCCAGCACCGCGGACGGGGCAGGAGGAAACACCATATATTTT. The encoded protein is CASTADGAGGNTIYF.

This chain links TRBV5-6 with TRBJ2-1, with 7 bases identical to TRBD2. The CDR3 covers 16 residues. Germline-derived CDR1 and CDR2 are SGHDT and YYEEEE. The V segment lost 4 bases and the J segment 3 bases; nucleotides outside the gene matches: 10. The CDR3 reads CASSRADSSGYNEQFF. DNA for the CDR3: TGTGCCAGCAGCCGCGCCGATTCTAGCGGCTACAATGAGCAGTTCTTC.

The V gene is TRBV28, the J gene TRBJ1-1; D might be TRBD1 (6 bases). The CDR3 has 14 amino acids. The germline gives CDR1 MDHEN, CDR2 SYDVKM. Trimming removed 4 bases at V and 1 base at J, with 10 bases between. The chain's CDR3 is CASSSGGPNTEAFF. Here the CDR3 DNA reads TGTGCCAGCAGTTCGGGGGGGCCGAACACTGAAGCTTTCTTT.

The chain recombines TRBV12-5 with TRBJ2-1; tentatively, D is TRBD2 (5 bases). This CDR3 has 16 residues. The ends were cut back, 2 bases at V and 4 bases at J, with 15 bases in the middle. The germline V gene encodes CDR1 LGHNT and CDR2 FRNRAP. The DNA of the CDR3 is TGTGCTAGTGGTTTGCTGGATGGAGGATTTTACAATGAGCAGTTCTTC. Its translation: CASGLLDGGFYNEQFF.

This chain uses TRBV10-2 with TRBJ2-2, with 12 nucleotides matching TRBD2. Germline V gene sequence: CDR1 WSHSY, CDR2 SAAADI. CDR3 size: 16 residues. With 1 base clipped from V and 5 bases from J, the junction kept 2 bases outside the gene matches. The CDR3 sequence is CASSEFGTSGTGELFF. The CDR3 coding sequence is TGCGCCAGCAGTGAGTTCGGGACTAGCGGGACCGGGGAGCTGTTTTTT.

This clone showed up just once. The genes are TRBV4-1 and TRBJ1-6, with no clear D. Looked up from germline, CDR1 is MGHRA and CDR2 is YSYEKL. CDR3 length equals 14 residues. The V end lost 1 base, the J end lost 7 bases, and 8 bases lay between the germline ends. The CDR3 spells CASSQVVGNSPLHF. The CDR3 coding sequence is TGCGCCAGCAGCCAAGTGGTAGGGAATTCACCCCTCCACTTT.

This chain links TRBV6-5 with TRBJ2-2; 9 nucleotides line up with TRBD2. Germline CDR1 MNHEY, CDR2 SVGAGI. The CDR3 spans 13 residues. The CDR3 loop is CGGASGTMGELFF. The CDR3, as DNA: TGTGGGGGAGCTAGCGGGACTATGGGGGAGCTGTTTTTT.

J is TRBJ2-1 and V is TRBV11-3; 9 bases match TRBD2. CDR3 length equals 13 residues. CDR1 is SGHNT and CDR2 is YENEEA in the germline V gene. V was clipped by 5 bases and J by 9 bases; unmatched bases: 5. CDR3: CASSRTSDGEQFF. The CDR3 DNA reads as TGTGCCAGCAGCCGGACTAGCGATGGTGAGCAGTTCTTC.

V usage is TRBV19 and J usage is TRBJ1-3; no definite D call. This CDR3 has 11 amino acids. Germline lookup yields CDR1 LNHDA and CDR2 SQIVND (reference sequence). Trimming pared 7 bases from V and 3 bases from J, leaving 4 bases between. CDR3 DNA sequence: TGTGCCAGTAATCTTGGAAACACCATATATTTT. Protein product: CASNLGNTIYF.

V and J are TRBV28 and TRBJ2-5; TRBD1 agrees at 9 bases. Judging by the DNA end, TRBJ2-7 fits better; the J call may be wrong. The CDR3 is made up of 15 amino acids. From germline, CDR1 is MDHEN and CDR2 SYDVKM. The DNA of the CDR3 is TGTGCCAGCAGTTTCCCTCGGACAGGGGCCTACGAGCAGTACTTC. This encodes CASSFPRTGAYEQYF.

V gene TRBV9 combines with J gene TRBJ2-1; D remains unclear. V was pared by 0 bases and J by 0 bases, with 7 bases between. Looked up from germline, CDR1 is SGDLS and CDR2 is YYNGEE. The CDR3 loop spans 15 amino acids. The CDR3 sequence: CASSVGYYSYNEQFF. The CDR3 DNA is TGTGCCAGCAGCGTAGGCTACTACTCCTACAATGAGCAGTTCTTC.

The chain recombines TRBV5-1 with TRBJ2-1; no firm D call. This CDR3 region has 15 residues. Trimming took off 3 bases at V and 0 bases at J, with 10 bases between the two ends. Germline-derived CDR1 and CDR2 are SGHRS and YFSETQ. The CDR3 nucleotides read TGCGCCAGCAGCTCTGACTGGAGCTCCTACAATGAGCAGTTCTTC. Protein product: CASSSDWSSYNEQFF.

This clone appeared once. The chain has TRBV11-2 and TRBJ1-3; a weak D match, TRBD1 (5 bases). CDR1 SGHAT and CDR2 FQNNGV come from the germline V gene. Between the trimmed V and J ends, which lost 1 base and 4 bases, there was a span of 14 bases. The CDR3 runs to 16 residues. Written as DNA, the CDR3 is TGTGCCAGCAGCTTAGGCCCTAAGGGGTACGGAAACACCATATATTTT. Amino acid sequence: CASSLGPKGYGNTIYF.

CDR3 in amino acids: CAWTTPEDRAGYEQYF. The CDR3 region has the DNA TGTGCCTGGACGACTCCGGAGGACAGGGCCGGCTACGAGCAGTACTTC. The chain employs TRBV30 and TRBJ2-7; the match to TRBD1 covers 8 bases. Germline V CDR1 and CDR2: GTSNPN, SVGIG (reference sequence). The V gene end was trimmed by 4 bases and the J gene end by 3 bases; junction bases not matched to a gene: 14. The CDR3 runs 16 residues. Variable domain in full (rest from reference TRBV30 and TRBJ2-7): SQTIHQWPATLVQPVGSPLSLECTVEGTSNPNLYWYRQAAGRGLQLLFYSVGIGQISSEVPQNLSASRPQDRQFILSSKKLLLSDSGFYLCAWTTPEDRAGYEQYFGPGTRLTVT.